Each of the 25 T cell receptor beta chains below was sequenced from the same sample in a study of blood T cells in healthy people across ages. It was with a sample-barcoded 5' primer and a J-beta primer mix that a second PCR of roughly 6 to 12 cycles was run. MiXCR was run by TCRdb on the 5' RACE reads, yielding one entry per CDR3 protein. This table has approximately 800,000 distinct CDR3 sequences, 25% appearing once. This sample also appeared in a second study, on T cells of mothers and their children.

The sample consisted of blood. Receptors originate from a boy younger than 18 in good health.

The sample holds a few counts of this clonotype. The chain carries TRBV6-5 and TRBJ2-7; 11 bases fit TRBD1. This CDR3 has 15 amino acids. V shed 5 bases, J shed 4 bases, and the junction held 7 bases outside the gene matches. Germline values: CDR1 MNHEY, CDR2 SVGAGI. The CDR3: CASSAGTGGLYEQYF. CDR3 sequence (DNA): TGTGCCAGCAGTGCCGGGACAGGGGGTTTATACGAGCAGTACTTC.

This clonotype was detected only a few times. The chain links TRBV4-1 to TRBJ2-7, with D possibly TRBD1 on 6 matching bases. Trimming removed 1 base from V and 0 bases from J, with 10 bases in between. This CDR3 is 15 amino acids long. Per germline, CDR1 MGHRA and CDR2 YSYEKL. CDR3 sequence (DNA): TGCGCCAGCAGCCAAGGTCTGGACAGCTCCTACGAGCAGTACTTC. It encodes CASSQGLDSSYEQYF.

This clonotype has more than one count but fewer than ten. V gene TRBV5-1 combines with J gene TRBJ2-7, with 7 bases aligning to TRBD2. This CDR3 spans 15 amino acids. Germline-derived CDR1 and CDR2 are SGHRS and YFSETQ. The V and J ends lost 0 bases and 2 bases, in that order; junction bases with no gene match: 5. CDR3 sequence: CASSLALAGAYEQYF. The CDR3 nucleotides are TGCGCCAGCAGCTTGGCACTCGCGGGAGCCTACGAGCAGTACTTC.

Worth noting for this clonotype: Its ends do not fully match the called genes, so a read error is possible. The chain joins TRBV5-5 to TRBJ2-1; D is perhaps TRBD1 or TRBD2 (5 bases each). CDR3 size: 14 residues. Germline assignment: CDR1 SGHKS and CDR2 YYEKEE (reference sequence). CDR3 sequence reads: CASGLARGVGEQFF. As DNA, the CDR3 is TGTGCCAGCGGCTTGGCCAGAGGGGTTGGGGAGCAGTTCTTC.

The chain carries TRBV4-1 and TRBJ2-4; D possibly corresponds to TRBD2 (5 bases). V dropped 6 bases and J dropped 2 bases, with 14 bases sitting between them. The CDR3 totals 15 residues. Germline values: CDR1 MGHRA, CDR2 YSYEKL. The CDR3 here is CASRVVGGTKNIQYF. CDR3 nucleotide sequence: TGCGCCAGCAGAGTAGTCGGAGGAACCAAAAACATTCAGTACTTC.

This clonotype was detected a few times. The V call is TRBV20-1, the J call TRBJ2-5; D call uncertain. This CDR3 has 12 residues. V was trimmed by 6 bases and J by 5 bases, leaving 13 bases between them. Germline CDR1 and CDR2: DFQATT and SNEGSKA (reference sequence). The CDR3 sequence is CSAEEQVETQYF. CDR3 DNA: TGCAGTGCGGAAGAGCAGGTGGAGACCCAGTACTTC.

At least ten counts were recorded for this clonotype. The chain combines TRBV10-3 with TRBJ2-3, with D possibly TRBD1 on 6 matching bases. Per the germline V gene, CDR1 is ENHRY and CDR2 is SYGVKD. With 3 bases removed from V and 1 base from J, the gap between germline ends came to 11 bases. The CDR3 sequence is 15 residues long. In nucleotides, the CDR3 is TGTGCCATCAGTGAACTAGAGGGGGGCACAGATACGCAGTATTTT. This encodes CAISELEGGTDTQYF.

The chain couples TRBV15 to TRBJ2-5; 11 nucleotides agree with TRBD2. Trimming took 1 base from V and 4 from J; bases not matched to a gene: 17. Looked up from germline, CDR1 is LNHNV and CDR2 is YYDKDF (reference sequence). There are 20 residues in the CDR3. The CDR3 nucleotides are TGTGCCACCAGCAGAGCAACTGTAGCGCGACTAGCGGGGTGGGGAGAGACCCAGTACTTC. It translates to CATSRATVARLAGWGETQYF. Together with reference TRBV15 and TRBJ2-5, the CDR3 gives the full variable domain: DAMVIQNPRYQVTQFGKPVTLSCSQTLNHNVMYWYQQKSSQAPKLLFHYYDKDFNNEADTPDNFQSRRPNTSFCFLDIRSPGLGDTAMYLCATSRATVARLAGWGETQYFGPGTRLLVL.

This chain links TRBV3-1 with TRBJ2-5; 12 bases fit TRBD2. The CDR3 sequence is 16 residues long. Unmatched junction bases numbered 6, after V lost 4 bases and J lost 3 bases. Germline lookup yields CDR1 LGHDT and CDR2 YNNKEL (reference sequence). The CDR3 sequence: CASSRTSGNWEETQYF. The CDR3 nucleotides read TGTGCCAGCAGCCGGACTAGCGGGAATTGGGAAGAGACCCAGTACTTC.

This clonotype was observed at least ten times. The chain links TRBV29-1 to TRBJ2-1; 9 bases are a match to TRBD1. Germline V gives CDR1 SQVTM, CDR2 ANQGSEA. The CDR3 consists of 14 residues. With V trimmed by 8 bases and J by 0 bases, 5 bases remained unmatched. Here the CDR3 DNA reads TGCAGCCTGAACAGGGGGCCCTCCTACAATGAGCAGTTCTTC. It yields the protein CSLNRGPSYNEQFF.

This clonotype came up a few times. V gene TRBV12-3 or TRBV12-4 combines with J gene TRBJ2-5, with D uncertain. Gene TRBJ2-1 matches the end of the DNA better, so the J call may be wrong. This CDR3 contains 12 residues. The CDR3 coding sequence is TGTGCCAGCACCCCAGGAAAGACGGGGCAGTTCTTC. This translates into CASTPGKTGQFF.

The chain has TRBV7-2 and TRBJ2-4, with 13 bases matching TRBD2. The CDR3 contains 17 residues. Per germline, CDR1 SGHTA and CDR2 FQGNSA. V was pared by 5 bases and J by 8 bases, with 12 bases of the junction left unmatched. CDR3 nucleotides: TGTGCCAGCAGCCCAGGACTAGCGGGAGAAGTAGGGTACATTCAGTACTTC. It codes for CASSPGLAGEVGYIQYF.

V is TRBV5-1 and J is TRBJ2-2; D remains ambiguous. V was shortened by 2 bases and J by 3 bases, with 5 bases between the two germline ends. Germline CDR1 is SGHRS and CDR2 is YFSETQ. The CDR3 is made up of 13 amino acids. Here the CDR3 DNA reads TGCGCCAGCAGCTTTAAAGACACCGGGGAGCTGTTTTTT. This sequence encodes CASSFKDTGELFF.

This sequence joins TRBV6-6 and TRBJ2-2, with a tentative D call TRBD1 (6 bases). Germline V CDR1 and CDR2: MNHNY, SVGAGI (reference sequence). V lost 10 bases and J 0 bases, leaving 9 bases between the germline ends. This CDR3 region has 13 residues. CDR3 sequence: CATRDTNTGELFF. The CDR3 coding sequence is TGTGCCACTAGGGACACGAACACCGGGGAGCTGTTTTTT.

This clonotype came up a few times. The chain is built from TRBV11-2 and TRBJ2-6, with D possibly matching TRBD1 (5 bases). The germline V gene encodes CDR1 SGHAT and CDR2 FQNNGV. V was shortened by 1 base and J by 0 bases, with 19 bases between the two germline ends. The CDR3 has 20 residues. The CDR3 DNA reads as TGTGCCAGCAGCTTAGGGTTTGGTGGACACCGTCCCTCTGGGGCCAACGTCCTGACTTTC. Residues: CASSLGFGGHRPSGANVLTF.

CDR3 loop: CASSRPFSGDPWSSYEQYF. The DNA of the CDR3 is TGTGCCAGCAGCCGGCCGTTTAGCGGGGATCCCTGGAGCTCCTACGAGCAGTACTTC. The chain recombines TRBV5-5 with TRBJ2-5; 8 bases agree with TRBD2. The J call may be faulty, since TRBJ2-7 better matches the DNA end. CDR3 length equals 19 residues. Germline loops: CDR1 SGHKS, CDR2 YYEKEE (reference sequence).

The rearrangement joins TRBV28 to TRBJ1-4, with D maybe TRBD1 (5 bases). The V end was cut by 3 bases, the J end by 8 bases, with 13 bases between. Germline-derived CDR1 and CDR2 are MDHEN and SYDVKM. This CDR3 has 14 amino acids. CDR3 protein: CASSFPGSREKLFF. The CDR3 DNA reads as TGTGCCAGCAGTTTCCCAGGGAGTCGGGAAAAACTGTTTTTT.

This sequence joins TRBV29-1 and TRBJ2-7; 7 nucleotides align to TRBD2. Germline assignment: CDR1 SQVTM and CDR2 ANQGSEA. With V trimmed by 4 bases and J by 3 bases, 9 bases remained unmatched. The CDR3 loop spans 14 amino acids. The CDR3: CSVAEGLGGYEQYF. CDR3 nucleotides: TGCAGCGTTGCTGAAGGACTAGGAGGCTACGAGCAGTACTTC.

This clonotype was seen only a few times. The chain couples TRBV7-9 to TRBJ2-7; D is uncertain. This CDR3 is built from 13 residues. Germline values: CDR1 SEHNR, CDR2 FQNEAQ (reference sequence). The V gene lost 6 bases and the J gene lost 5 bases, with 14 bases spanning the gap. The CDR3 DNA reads TGTGCCAGCAGGCCAGTCACCAGAGACGAGCAGTACTTC. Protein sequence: CASRPVTRDEQYF.

The CDR3 DNA sequence: TGCAGCGTTGAAGATCATGACAGGTACACTGAAGCTTTCTTT. This codes for CSVEDHDRYTEAFF. V is TRBV29-1 and J is TRBJ1-1; D is possibly TRBD1 (6 bases). The ends were cut back, 0 bases at V and 3 bases at J, with 11 bases in the middle. The CDR3 length is 14 residues. Germline V gene data show CDR1 as SQVTM and CDR2 as ANQGSEA.

The CDR3, as DNA: TGTGCCAGCAGCCAACGGGCCCAACAAGAGACCCAGTACTTC. The encoded protein is CASSQRAQQETQYF. V is TRBV3-1 and J is TRBJ2-5; no definite D call. Germline lookup yields CDR1 LGHDT and CDR2 YNNKEL (reference sequence). Trimming took 2 bases from V and 2 from J, leaving 9 bases between them. The CDR3 contains 14 residues.

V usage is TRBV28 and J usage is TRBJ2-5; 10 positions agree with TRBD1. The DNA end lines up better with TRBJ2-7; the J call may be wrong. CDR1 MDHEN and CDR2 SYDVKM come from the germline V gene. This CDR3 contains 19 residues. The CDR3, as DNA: TGTGCCAGCAGTCCTACCCCGAGGATGACAGGGGGCAACCCCTACGAGCAGTACTTC. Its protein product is CASSPTPRMTGGNPYEQYF.

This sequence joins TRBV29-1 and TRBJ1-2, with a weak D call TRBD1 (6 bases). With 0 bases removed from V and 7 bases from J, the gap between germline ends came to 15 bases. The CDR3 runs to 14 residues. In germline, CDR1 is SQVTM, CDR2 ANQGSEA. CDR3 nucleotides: TGCAGCGTTGAAGATCATCCAGGGGCGAGTGGCTACACCTTC. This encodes CSVEDHPGASGYTF.

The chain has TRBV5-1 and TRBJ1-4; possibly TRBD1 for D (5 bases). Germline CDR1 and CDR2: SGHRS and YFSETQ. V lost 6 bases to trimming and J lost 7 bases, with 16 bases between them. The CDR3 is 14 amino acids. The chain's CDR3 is CASTEDNVSEKLFF. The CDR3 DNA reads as TGCGCCAGCACTGAGGACAACGTTAGTGAAAAACTGTTTTTT.

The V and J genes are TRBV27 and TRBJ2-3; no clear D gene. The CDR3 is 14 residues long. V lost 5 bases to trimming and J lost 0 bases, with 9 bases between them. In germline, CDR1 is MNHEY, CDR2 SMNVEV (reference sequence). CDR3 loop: CASSVSRSTDTQYF. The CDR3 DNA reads TGTGCCAGCAGTGTGAGCAGGAGCACAGATACGCAGTATTTT.